This T cell receptor beta chain was captured in a study of shared clonotypes between healthy human individuals. Overall study: Each donor had three CD4 naive, three CD4 memory, two CD8 naive and one CD8 memory plate. Study-wide results and caveats: Clonotypes which were not shared had lower generation probabilities than clonotypes that all four donors shared.

This clone was detected only a few times. Its antigen is not known. Other DNA sequences of this sample code for an identical CDR3. Each subset's genomic DNA was shared equally among a number of immunoSEQ plates. Study processing details: ImmunoSEQ junction-only sequences lacked quality scores, so their filtering differed. Assay: immunoSEQ multiplex PCR; the TCRdb copy retains only in-frame clones and omits some. V and J calls and clone size are as listed in that table; D and trimming were resolved from the DNA. The sample carries roughly 700,000 clones, roughly 70% recorded once. This CDR3 has 14 residues. The germline CDR1 and CDR2 sequences are MNHNS and SASEGT. The V and J ends lost 5 bases and 2 bases, in that order; junction bases with no gene match: 4.

The clonotype was recovered from a woman in her 30s in good health. The sample comprised memory CD4+ T cells sorted from blood. The subset was: CD45RA-negative fraction. The V and J genes are TRBV6-1 and TRBJ1-1; TRBD1 agrees at 8 bases. CDR3 coding DNA: TGTGCCAGCAGTACGCAGGGGGCAAACACTGAAGCTTTCTTT. Its translation: CASSTQGANTEAFF.